This paragraph covers one T cell receptor beta chain sequence. Authors' analysis steps: Nucleated cell counts were estimated from reference gene primer amplification. The method was immunoSEQ multiplex PCR; TCRdb's version includes in-frame clones alone and lacks a portion of them. The D gene and trimming were derived from the DNA, and the V and J assignments and clone size from that table. The sample holds under 150,000 clones, 75% to 85% seen once. This entry belongs to a study of blood T cell repertoires in COVID-19. About the research overall: Samples representing acute and convalescent COVID-19 were sourced from the United States, Italy and Spain. T cells, B-cell-depleted T cells, or PBMCs provided the cDNA or gDNA that served as material.

V was clipped by 5 bases and J by 7 bases, with 24 bases between them. The CDR3 length is 16 residues. The germline V gene has CDR1 SGDLS and CDR2 YYNGEE. Material: peripheral blood. The sequence was collected from a woman aged 80 or over with active or convalescent COVID-19. The chain links TRBV9 to TRBJ1-2, with D maybe TRBD1 (5 bases). CDR3 in amino acids: CASSLEGSGGSSGYTF. As DNA, the CDR3 is TGTGCCAGCAGTTTAGAGGGTTCTGGGGGGAGCTCTGGCTACACCTTC.